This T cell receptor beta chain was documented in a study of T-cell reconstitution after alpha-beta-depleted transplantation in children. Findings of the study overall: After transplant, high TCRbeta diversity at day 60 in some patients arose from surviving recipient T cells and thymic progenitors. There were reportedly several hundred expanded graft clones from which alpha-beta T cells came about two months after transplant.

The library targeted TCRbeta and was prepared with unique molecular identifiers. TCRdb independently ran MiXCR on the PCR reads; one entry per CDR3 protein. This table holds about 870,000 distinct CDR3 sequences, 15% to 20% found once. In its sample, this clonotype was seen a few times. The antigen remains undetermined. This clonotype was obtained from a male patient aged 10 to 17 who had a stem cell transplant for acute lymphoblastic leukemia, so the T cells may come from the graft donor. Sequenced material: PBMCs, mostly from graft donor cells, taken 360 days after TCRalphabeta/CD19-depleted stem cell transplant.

In DNA, the CDR3 is TGTGCCAGCAGTCCTTTTCTGACAGGCTCCGGGGAGACCCAGTACTTC. The encoded protein is CASSPFLTGSGETQYF. The rearrangement links TRBV25-1 to TRBJ2-5, with D perhaps matching TRBD1 (6 bases). CDR3 length equals 16 residues. V was shortened by 5 bases and J by 5 bases, with 21 bases between the two germline ends. In germline, CDR1 is MGHDK, CDR2 SYGVNS.